This is a list of T cell receptor beta chains from one sample in a study of shared clonotypes between healthy human individuals. Data came from immunoSEQ multiplex PCR; TCRdb stores just in-frame clones and leaves some out. The sample gives roughly 550,000 clones, 95% to 96% of which show up once; about 0.11% is in the top ten. Sequencing was done on a sample of naive CD8+ T cells sorted from blood. Source of these receptors: a young woman in good health. Each CDR3 is given with its conserved first and last residue. D genes are given only for firm matches. The size entry is marked missing in some rows and otherwise reads once, few, many or a size class.

CDR3	DNA	J	size	V	D
CASSVDASGSMEQYF	TGTGCCAGCAGCGTAGACGCTAGCGGGAGTATGGAGCAGTACTTC	TRBJ2-5	-	TRBV9	TRBD2
CASSLPTRYEQYF	TGTGCCAGCAGCCTACCGACACGCTACGAGCAGTACTTC	TRBJ2-7	-	TRBV7-9	-
CASSQGTVSNQPQHF	TGTGCCAGCAGTCAGGGGACAGTTAGCAATCAGCCCCAGCATTTT	TRBJ1-5	-	TRBV28	TRBD1
CASSLMGKGTQYF	TGTGCCAGCAGCTTGATGGGGAAGGGGACCCAGTACTTC	TRBJ2-5	once	TRBV5-6	-
CASRSGAEAFF	TGTGCCAGCAGATCCGGGGCTGAAGCTTTCTTT	TRBJ1-1	-	TRBV28	-
CASSLGINYGYTF	TGTGCCAGCAGCCTCGGCATTAACTATGGCTACACCTTC	TRBJ1-2	-	TRBV27	-
CASSLFRDPYYNEQFF	TGCGCCAGCAGCTTGTTCAGGGATCCTTATTACAATGAGCAGTTCTTC	TRBJ2-1	-	TRBV5-1	-
CASRHGIQETQYF	TGTGCCAGCAGACACGGGATTCAAGAGACCCAGTACTTC	TRBJ2-5	-	TRBV28	-
CASNLAGVAGGEQYF	TGTGCCAGCAACCTCGCTGGGGTAGCGGGAGGCGAGCAGTACTTC	TRBJ2-7	once	TRBV27	TRBD2
CASTAGLAAGELFF	TGTGCCAGCACTGCGGGACTAGCCGCCGGGGAGCTGTTTTTT	TRBJ2-2	once	TRBV9	TRBD2
CASSYADSARPQHF	TGTGCCAGTTCTTATGCGGACAGCGCCCGGCCCCAGCATTTT	TRBJ1-5	-	TRBV19	-
CASSYTAPAYEQYF	TGTGCCAGCAGTTACACGGCTCCGGCGTACGAGCAGTACTTC	TRBJ2-7	-	TRBV6-5	-
CAISESTGSGSTDTQYF	TGTGCCATCAGTGAGTCGACGGGTAGCGGAAGCACAGATACGCAGTATTTT	TRBJ2-3	-	TRBV10-3	-
CASSEVNIQYF	TGTGCCAGCAGTGAGGTAAACATTCAGTACTTC	TRBJ2-4	-	TRBV2	-
CASSYSPLGSSYEQYF	TGCGCCAGCAGCTACTCTCCCTTGGGGTCCTCCTACGAGCAGTACTTC	TRBJ2-7	-	TRBV5-1	-
CASSSSGRSFTDTQYF	TGTGCCAGCAGCTCAAGCGGGAGGAGTTTTACAGATACGCAGTATTTT	TRBJ2-3	-	TRBV11-2	TRBD2
CASSRRTSGNTIYF	TGTGCCAGCAGCCGAAGGACCTCTGGAAACACCATATATTTT	TRBJ1-3	-	TRBV7-2	-
CASSPSSYEQYF	TGTGCCAGCAGCCCTAGTTCCTACGAGCAGTACTTC	TRBJ2-7	-	TRBV2	-
CASNIEGVSNQPQHF	TGTGCCAGTAACATAGAGGGTGTCAGCAATCAGCCCCAGCATTTT	TRBJ1-5	few	TRBV19	-
CASSEGRATSYGYTF	TGTGCCAGCAGTGAAGGCAGGGCCACGTCCTATGGCTACACCTTC	TRBJ1-2	-	TRBV25-1	-
CASGQTWGNQPQHF	TGTGCCAGCGGGCAGACCTGGGGCAATCAGCCCCAGCATTTT	TRBJ1-5	-	TRBV27	-
CASSIYSGANVLTF	TGTGCCAGCAGCATATACTCTGGGGCCAACGTCCTGACTTTC	TRBJ2-6	-	TRBV27	-
CASSESKGARGQFF	TGCGCCAGCAGTGAGTCGAAGGGGGCGCGGGGGCAGTTCTTC	TRBJ2-1	-	TRBV10-2	-
CASSRGRSRSYEQYF	TGTGCCAGCTCAAGGGGACGGTCGAGATCCTACGAGCAGTACTTC	TRBJ2-7	-	TRBV18	-
CASTDLYEQYF	TGTGCCAGCACCGACCTATACGAGCAGTACTTC	TRBJ2-7	-	TRBV5-8	-
CASHSGSSYNEQFF	TGTGCCAGCCACTCGGGGAGCTCCTACAATGAGCAGTTCTTC	TRBJ2-1	few	TRBV9	-
CASKGSTEAFF	TGTGCCAGCAAGGGGAGCACTGAAGCTTTCTTT	TRBJ1-1	once	TRBV2	-
CASSLASWGYNTGELFF	TGTGCCAGCAGCTTAGCGTCTTGGGGGTACAACACCGGGGAGCTGTTTTTT	TRBJ2-2	-	TRBV7-9	-
CATSGGTSGTSTDTQYF	TGTGCCACCAGCGGGGGGACTAGCGGAACTAGCACAGATACGCAGTATTTT	TRBJ2-3	-	TRBV15	TRBD2
CASSEDFRGQGGTEAFF	TGTGCCAGCAGTGAAGATTTTAGGGGACAGGGAGGCACTGAAGCTTTCTTT	TRBJ1-1	-	TRBV6-1	TRBD1
CASSPPSEAIATNEKLFF	TGCGCCAGCAGCCCGCCAAGCGAAGCGATTGCAACTAATGAAAAACTGTTTTTT	TRBJ1-4	-	TRBV4-1	-
CASSGYPRPYEQYF	TGCGCCAGCAGTGGTTACCCGAGGCCCTACGAGCAGTACTTC	TRBJ2-7	-	TRBV10-1	-
CASSATGGQSYGYTF	TGTGCCAGTAGTGCCACAGGGGGGCAGTCCTATGGCTACACCTTC	TRBJ1-2	-	TRBV19	TRBD1
CASSSTSFEQYF	TGTGCCAGCAGTTCGACTAGCTTCGAGCAGTACTTC	TRBJ2-7	-	TRBV6-5	TRBD2
CASSQDLFRAMNTEAFF	TGCGCCAGCAGCCAAGATCTCTTCAGGGCCATGAACACTGAAGCTTTCTTT	TRBJ1-1	once	TRBV4-1	-
CASSPGTSGKGTQYF	TGTGCCAGCAGTCCAGGGACTAGCGGGAAGGGGACCCAGTACTTC	TRBJ2-5	-	TRBV27	TRBD2
CASSGSRQETQYF	TGTGCCAGCTCTGGCAGCCGACAAGAGACCCAGTACTTC	TRBJ2-5	-	TRBV7-8	-
CASSYSRTAYEQYF	TGTGCCAGCAGTTACTCCCGGACAGCCTACGAGCAGTACTTC	TRBJ2-7	-	TRBV28	-
CASSFSLRGGRLAYEQYF	TGTGCCAGCAGCTTTAGTCTAAGGGGGGGACGCCTGGCCTACGAGCAGTACTTC	TRBJ2-7	-	TRBV7-9	-
CASSLGGRTYEQYF	TGTGCCAGCAGTTTAGGCGGGAGGACCTACGAGCAGTACTTC	TRBJ2-7	-	TRBV28	TRBD2
CASHQQGTSGNTIYF	TGTGCCAGTCACCAACAGGGGACCTCTGGAAACACCATATATTTT	TRBJ1-3	-	TRBV19	TRBD1
CASSPWGATGELFF	TGTGCCAGCAGTCCGTGGGGGGCGACCGGGGAGCTGTTTTTT	TRBJ2-2	-	TRBV28	-
CASRAGGSVGNQPQHF	TGTGCCAGCAGAGCAGGGGGATCCGTGGGCAATCAGCCCCAGCATTTT	TRBJ1-5	-	TRBV27	TRBD1
CASSIGPSGQPQHF	TGTGCCAGTAGTATAGGACCCTCGGGGCAGCCCCAGCATTTT	TRBJ1-5	-	TRBV19	-
CAISETPGESNQPQHF	TGTGCCATCAGTGAAACCCCGGGGGAGAGCAATCAGCCCCAGCATTTT	TRBJ1-5	-	TRBV10-3	-
CASSLGAPNSYEQYF	TGTGCCAGCAGCTTAGGGGCACCGAACTCCTACGAGCAGTACTTC	TRBJ2-7	-	TRBV7-9	-
CSVGLAGWEQFF	TGCAGCGTTGGACTAGCGGGATGGGAGCAGTTCTTC	TRBJ2-1	-	TRBV29-1	TRBD2
CASSLLRTGKRDATQYF	TGTGCCAGCAGTTTACTCCGGACAGGAAAAAGGGATGCCACGCAGTATTTT	TRBJ2-3	-	TRBV28	TRBD1
CASSEWLAGDADEQFF	TGTGCCAGCAGTGAATGGCTTGCGGGAGATGCAGATGAGCAGTTCTTC	TRBJ2-1	-	TRBV6-1	TRBD2
CASSLPGGQGATDTQYF	TGTGCCAGCAGCCTGCCTGGGGGACAGGGGGCCACAGATACGCAGTATTTT	TRBJ2-3	-	TRBV9	TRBD1
CASRLEDSSYEQYF	TGCGCCAGCAGACTGGAGGACAGCTCCTACGAGCAGTACTTC	TRBJ2-7	-	TRBV5-1	-
CASSTGTGSGSYEQYF	TGTGCCAGTAGTACAGGAACAGGGAGCGGCTCCTACGAGCAGTACTTC	TRBJ2-7	-	TRBV19	-
CASTAGGGENIQYF	TGTGCCAGCACCGCGGGCGGGGGGGAAAACATTCAGTACTTC	TRBJ2-4	once	TRBV5-4	TRBD2
CASSTLTGQEQFF	TGTGCCAGCAGCACCTTGACGGGTCAGGAGCAGTTCTTC	TRBJ2-1	-	TRBV27	-
CASSQAIQASNQPQHF	TGCGCCAGCAGTCAAGCGATACAGGCCAGCAATCAGCCCCAGCATTTT	TRBJ1-5	-	TRBV23-1	-